The clone carrying this T cell receptor (beta chain) came up many times. Antigen: not known. These data belong to a study of identical twins. Findings and limits, study-wide: Abundant beta clonotypes from cord blood bore fewer insertions; memory repertoires lacked this pattern.

The CDR3 runs 15 residues. The trim removed 3 bases at V and 6 bases at J, leaving 9 bases unmatched. TCRdb itself ran the 5' RACE reads through MiXCR, one entry per CDR3 protein. The data contain about 700,000 distinct CDR3 sequences, around 5.7% of them singletons. Sequencing was carried out using naive T cells sorted from blood. The TCR originated in a young man in good health. The rearrangement links TRBV12-3 or TRBV12-4 to TRBJ2-3; TRBD2 matches 7 bases. Written as DNA, the CDR3 is TGTGCCAGCAGTTTTGCGGGAGCAGGAGACGATACGCAGTATTTT. Amino acid sequence: CASSFAGAGDDTQYF.